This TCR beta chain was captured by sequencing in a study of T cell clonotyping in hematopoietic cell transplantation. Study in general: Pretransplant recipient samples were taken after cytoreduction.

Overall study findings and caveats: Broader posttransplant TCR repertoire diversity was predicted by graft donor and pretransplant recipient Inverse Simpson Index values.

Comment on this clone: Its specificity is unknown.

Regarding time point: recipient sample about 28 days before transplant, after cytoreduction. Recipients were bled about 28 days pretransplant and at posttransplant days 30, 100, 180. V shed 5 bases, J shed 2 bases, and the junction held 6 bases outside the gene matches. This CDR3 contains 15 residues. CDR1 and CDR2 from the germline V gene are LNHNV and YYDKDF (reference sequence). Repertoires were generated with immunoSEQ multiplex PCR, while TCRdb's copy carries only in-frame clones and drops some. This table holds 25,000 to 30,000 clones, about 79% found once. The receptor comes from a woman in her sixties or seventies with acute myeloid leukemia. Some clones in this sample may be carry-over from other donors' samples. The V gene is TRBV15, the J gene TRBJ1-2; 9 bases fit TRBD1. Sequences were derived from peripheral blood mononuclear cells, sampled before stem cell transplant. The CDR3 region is CATSANRGLNYGYTF. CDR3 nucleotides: TGTGCCACCAGCGCAAACAGGGGGCTGAACTATGGCTACACCTTC.